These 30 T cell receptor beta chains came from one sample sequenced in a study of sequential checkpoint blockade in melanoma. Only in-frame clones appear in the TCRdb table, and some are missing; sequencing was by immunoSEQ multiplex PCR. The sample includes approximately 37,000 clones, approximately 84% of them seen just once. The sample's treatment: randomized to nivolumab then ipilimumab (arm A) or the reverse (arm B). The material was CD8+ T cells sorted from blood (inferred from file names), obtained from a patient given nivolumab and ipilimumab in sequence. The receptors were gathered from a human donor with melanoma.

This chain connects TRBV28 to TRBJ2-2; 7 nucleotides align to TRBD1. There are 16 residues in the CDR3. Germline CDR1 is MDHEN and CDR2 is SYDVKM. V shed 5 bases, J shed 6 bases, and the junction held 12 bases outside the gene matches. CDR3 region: CASSRDSPLLAGELFF. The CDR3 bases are TGTGCCAGCAGTCGGGACAGCCCCTTATTGGCCGGGGAGCTGTTTTTT.

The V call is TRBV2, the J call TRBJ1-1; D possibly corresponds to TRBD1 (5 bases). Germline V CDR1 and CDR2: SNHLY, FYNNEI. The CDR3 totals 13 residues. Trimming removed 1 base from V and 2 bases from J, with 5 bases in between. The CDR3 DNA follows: TGTGCCAGCAGTGAAGGGACAAACACTGAAGCTTTCTTT. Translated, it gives CASSEGTNTEAFF.

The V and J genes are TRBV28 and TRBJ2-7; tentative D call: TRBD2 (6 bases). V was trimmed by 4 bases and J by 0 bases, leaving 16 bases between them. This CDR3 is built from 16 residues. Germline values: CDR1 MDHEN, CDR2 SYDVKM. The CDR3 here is CASSSTDSGSSYEQYF. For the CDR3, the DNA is TGTGCCAGCAGTTCGACTGATAGCGGAAGCTCCTACGAGCAGTACTTC.

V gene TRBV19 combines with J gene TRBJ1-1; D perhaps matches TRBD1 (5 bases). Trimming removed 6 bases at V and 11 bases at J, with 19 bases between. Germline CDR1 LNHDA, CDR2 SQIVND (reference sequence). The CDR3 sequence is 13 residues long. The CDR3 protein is CASSQGYRRGAFF. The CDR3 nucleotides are TGTGCCAGTAGCCAGGGTTACAGGCGGGGGGCTTTCTTT.

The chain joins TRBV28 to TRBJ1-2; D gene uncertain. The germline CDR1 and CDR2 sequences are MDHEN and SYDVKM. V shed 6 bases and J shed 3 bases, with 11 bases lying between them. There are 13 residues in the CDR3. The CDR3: CASSSSDYYGYTF. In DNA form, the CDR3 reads TGTGCCAGCAGCTCCTCAGATTACTATGGCTACACCTTC.

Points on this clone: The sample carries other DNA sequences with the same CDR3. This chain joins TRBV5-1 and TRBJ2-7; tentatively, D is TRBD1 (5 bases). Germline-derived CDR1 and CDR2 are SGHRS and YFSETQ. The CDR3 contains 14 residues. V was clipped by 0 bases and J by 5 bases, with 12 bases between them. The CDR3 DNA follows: TGCGCCAGCAGCTTGGGTCAGGGAATAGACGAGCAGTACTTC. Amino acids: CASSLGQGIDEQYF.

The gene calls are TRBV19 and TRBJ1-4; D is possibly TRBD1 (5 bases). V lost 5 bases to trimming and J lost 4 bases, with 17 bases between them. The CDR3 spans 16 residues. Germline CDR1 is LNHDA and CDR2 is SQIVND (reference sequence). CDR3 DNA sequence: TGTGCCAGTAGTGAGGTGGCGGGACCCAATAATGAAAAACTGTTTTTT. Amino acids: CASSEVAGPNNEKLFF.

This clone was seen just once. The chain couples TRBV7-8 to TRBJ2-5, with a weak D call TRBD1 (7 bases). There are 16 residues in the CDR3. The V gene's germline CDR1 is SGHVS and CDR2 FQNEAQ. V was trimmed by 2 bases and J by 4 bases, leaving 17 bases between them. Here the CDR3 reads CASSLYPGGPRETQYF. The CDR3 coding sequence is TGTGCCAGCAGCTTATATCCAGGGGGGCCGCGAGAGACCCAGTACTTC. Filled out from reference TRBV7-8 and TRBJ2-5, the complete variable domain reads GAGVSQSPRYKVAKRGQDVALRCDPISGHVSLFWYQQALGQGPEFLTYFQNEAQLDKSGLPSDRFFAERPEGSVSTLKIQRTQQEDSAVYLCASSLYPGGPRETQYFGPGTRLLVL.

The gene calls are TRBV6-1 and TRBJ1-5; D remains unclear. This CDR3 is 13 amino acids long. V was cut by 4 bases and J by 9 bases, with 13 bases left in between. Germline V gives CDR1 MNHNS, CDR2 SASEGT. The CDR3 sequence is CASSGGLMGPQHF. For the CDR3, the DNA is TGTGCCAGCAGTGGAGGGCTTATGGGGCCCCAGCATTTT.

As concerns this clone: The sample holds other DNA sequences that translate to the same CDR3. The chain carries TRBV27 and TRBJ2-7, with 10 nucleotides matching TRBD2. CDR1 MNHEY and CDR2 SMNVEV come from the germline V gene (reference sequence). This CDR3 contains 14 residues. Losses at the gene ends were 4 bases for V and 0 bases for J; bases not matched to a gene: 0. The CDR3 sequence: CASSWTSGSYEQYF. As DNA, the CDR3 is TGTGCCAGCAGTTGGACTAGCGGCTCCTACGAGCAGTACTTC.

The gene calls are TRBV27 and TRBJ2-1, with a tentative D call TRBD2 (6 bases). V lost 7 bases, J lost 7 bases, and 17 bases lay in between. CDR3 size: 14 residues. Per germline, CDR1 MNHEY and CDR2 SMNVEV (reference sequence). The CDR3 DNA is TGTGCCAGCACTACCTTCACTAGCAAGAATGAGCAGTTCTTC. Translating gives CASTTFTSKNEQFF.

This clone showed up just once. The CDR3 spells CASSSGQDNTEAFF. CDR3 nucleotide sequence: TGCGCCAGCAGCTCAGGTCAGGATAACACTGAAGCTTTCTTT. The rearrangement links TRBV5-1 to TRBJ1-1; D unclear. Germline V gives CDR1 SGHRS, CDR2 YFSETQ. The CDR3 spans 14 residues. V was shortened by 3 bases and J by 2 bases, with 11 bases between the two germline ends.

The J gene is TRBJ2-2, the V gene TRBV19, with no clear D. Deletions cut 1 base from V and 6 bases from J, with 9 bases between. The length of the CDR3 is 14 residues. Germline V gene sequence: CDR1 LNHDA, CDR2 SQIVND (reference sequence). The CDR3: CASSIGAWPGELFF. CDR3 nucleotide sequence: TGTGCCAGTAGTATAGGGGCCTGGCCCGGGGAGCTGTTTTTT.

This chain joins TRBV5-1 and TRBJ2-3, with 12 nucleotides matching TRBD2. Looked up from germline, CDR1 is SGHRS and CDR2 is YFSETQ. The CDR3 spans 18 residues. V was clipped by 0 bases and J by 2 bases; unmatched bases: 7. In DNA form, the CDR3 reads TGCGCCAGCAGCTTGGATGGGCTAGCGGGAGGGCCCACAGATACGCAGTATTTT. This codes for CASSLDGLAGGPTDTQYF.

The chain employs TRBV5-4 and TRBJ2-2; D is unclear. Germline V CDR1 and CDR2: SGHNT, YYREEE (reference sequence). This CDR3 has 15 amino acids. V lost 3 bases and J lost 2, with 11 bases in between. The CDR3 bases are TGTGCCAGCAGCTCCTTTTTAGCTAACACCGGGGAGCTGTTTTTT. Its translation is CASSSFLANTGELFF.

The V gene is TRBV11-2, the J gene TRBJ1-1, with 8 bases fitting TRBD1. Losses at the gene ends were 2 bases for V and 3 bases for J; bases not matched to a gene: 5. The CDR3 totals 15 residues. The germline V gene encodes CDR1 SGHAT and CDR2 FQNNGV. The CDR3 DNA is TGTGCCAGCAGCTTATATCAGGGGGCTGACACTGAAGCTTTCTTT. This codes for CASSLYQGADTEAFF.

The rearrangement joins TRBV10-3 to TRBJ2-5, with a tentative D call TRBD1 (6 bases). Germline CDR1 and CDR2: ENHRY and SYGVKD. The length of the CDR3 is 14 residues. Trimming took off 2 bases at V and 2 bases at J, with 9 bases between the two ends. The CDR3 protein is CAISEPQGQETQYF. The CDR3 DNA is TGTGCCATCAGTGAGCCTCAGGGGCAAGAGACCCAGTACTTC.

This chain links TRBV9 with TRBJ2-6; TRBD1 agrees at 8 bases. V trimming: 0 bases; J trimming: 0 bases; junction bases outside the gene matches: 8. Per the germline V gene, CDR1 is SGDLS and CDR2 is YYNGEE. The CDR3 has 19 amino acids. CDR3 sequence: CASSVVRGQAGSGANVLTF. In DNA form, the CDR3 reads TGTGCCAGCAGCGTAGTCAGGGGACAGGCCGGCTCTGGGGCCAACGTCCTGACTTTC.

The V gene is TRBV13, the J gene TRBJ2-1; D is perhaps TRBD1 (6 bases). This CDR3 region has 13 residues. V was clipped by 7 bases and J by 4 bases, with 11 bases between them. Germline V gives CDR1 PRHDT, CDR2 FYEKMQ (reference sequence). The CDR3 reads CASTGTPYNEQFF. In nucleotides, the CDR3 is TGTGCCAGCACGGGGACACCATACAATGAGCAGTTCTTC. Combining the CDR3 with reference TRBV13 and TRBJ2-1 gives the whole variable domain AAGVIQSPRHLIKEKRETATLKCYPIPRHDTVYWYQQGPGQDPQFLISFYEKMQSDKGSIPDRFSAQQFSDYHSELNMSSLELGDSALYFCASTGTPYNEQFFGPGTRLTVL.

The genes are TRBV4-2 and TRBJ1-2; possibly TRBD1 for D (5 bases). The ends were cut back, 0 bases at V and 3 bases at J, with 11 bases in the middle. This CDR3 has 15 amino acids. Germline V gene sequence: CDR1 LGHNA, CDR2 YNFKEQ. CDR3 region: CASSQEWEGHYGYTF. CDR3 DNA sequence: TGTGCCAGCAGCCAAGAATGGGAGGGGCACTATGGCTACACCTTC.

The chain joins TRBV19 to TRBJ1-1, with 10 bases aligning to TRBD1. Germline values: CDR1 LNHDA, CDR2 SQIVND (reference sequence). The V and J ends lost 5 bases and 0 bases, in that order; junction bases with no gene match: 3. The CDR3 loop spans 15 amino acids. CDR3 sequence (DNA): TGTGCCAGTAGTCCCGGACAGGGGGTGAACACTGAAGCTTTCTTT. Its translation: CASSPGQGVNTEAFF.

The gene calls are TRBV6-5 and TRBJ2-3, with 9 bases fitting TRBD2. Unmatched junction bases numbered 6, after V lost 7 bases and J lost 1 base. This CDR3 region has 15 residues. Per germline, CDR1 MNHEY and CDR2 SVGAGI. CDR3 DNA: TGTGCCAGCACCACGGTAGCGGGGGGCACAGATACGCAGTATTTT. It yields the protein CASTTVAGGTDTQYF.

The chain's CDR3 is CAWSGSGEGQPQHF. The CDR3, as DNA: TGTGCCTGGAGTGGGTCGGGGGAAGGGCAGCCCCAGCATTTT. The chain joins TRBV30 to TRBJ1-5; perhaps TRBD1 as D (5 bases). The V gene's germline CDR1 is GTSNPN and CDR2 SVGIG (reference sequence). The CDR3 is made up of 14 amino acids. Trimming took 1 base from V and 7 from J, leaving 14 bases between them.

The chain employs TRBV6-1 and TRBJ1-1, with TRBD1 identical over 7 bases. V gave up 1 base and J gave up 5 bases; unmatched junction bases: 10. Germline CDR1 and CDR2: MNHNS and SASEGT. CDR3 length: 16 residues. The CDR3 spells CASSEGRGREWTEAFF. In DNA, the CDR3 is TGTGCCAGCAGTGAAGGGAGGGGGCGGGAATGGACTGAAGCTTTCTTT.

CDR3 amino acids: CASSGLQGWGYTF. The CDR3 DNA follows: TGTGCCAGCAGTGGATTACAGGGTTGGGGCTACACCTTC. The chain joins TRBV25-1 to TRBJ1-2; maybe TRBD1 (6 bases). Trimming removed 4 bases at V and 8 bases at J, with 14 bases between. The germline V gene encodes CDR1 MGHDK and CDR2 SYGVNS. This CDR3 spans 13 amino acids.

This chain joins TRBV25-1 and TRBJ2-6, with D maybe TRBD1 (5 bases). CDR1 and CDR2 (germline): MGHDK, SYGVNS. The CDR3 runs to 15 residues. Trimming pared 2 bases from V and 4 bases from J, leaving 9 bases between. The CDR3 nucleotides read TGTGCCAGCAGTGAACAGGGTGGCGGGGCCAACGTCCTGACTTTC. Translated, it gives CASSEQGGGANVLTF. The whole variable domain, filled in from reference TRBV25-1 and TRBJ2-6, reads EADIYQTPRYLVIGTGKKITLECSQTMGHDKMYWYQQDPGMELHLIHYSYGVNSTEKGDLSSESTVSRIRTEHFPLTLESARPSHTSQYLCASSEQGGGANVLTFGAGSRLTVL.

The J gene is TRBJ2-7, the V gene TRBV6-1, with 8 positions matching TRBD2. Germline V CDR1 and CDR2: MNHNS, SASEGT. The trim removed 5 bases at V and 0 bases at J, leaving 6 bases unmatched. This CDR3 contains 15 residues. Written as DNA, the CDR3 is TGTGCCAGCAGTTCCAGCGGGGGTAGCTCCTACGAGCAGTACTTC. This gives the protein CASSSSGGSSYEQYF.

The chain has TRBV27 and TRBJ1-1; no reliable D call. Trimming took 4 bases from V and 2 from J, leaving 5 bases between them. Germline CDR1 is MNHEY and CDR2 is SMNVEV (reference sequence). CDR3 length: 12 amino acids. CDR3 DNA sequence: TGTGCCAGCAGTTCGCGAAACACTGAAGCTTTCTTT. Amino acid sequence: CASSSRNTEAFF.

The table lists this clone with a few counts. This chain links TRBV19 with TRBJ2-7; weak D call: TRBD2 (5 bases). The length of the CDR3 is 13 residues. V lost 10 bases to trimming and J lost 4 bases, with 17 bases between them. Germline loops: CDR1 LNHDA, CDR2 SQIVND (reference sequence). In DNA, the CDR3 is TGTGCCAACCCCGGGATGGGGTCGTACGAGCAGTACTTC. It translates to CANPGMGSYEQYF. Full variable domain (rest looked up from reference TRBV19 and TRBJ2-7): DGGITQSPKYLFRKEGQNVTLSCEQNLNHDAMYWYRQDPGQGLRLIYYSQIVNDFQKGDIAEGYSVSREKKESFPLTVTSAQKNPTAFYLCANPGMGSYEQYFGPGTRLTVT.

CDR3 coding DNA: TGTGCCAGCAGTTACGAGGTAGACTCCTACGAGCAGTACTTC. It encodes CASSYEVDSYEQYF. This chain uses TRBV6-6 with TRBJ2-7; D gene ambiguous. The germline CDR1 and CDR2 sequences are MNHNY and SVGAGI (reference sequence). The V gene lost 2 bases and the J gene lost 0 bases, with 8 bases spanning the gap. CDR3 length: 14 residues.